The TCR beta chain under discussion was sequenced for a study of blood T cells in healthy people across ages. General study findings and limits: In these data, TCR beta diversity tracked strongly with naive T cell percentage.

The CDR3 runs 12 residues. Looked up from germline, CDR1 is DFQATT and CDR2 is SNEGSKA (reference sequence). Trimming stripped 5 bases from V and 4 bases from J, with 10 bases between. As to this clonotype: What it recognizes is unknown.

Per sample, extraction of total RNA gave at least 5.5 micrograms in every case. For the second PCR, which ran for about 7 to 11 cycles, a sample-barcoded 5' primer and a J-beta primer mix were used. Every single cDNA molecule received a tag from a template-switch adaptor with 12 random nucleotides. TCRdb called the 5' RACE reads again in MiXCR, with one record for every CDR3 protein. In the table there are 380,000 or so distinct CDR3 sequences, 52% of which are singletons. Sequencing used blood. This chain joins TRBV20-1 and TRBJ2-3; D gene ambiguous. The TCR originated in a man aged 60 to 75 in good health. This CDR3 reads CSAAQGPDTQYF. CDR3 bases: TGCAGTGCTGCCCAAGGGCCAGATACGCAGTATTTT.